The clone carrying this TCR beta chain was recorded a few times. Study processing details: Using reference gene primer amplification, nucleated cell counts were estimated. TCRdb's copy holds only in-frame clones and misses some; the assay was immunoSEQ multiplex PCR. V and J calls and clone size come straight from that table; D and trimming were deduced from the DNA. Of roughly 230,000 clones listed, over 75% are singletons. The data were obtained in a study of blood T cell repertoires in COVID-19. Study background: Both acute and convalescent COVID-19 samples were obtained from the United States, Italy and Spain. PBMCs, B-cell-depleted T cells, or T cells were the source of the cDNA or gDNA that made up the material.

The receptor was derived from a human donor in a cohort sampled during active COVID-19. Specimen: peripheral blood.

The CDR3 DNA reads TGTGCCAGCAGAGCGGGGGGGACGAACACTGAAGCTTTCTTT. Translation gives CASRAGGTNTEAFF. V gene TRBV2 combines with J gene TRBJ1-1, with D possibly TRBD1 on 5 matching bases. The CDR3 has 14 amino acids. V gave up 6 bases and J gave up 1 base, with 12 bases separating them. Germline values: CDR1 SNHLY, CDR2 FYNNEI.